The TCR beta chain described here comes from a study of blood T cell repertoires in COVID-19. The overall study: Whether acute or convalescent, the COVID-19 samples came from the United States, Italy and Spain. In each case, the material was cDNA or gDNA derived from T cells, B-cell-depleted T cells, or PBMCs.

The authors' processing: Reference gene primer amplification in the assay estimated nucleated cell counts. The data were produced by immunoSEQ multiplex PCR, yet TCRdb's version contains in-frame clones alone and is incomplete. That table gives V, J and clone size, and the DNA gave D and trimming. The repertoire holds about 72,000 clones, nearly 90% seen once, with approximately 30% in the top ten. V shed 3 bases, J shed 0 bases, and the junction held 5 bases outside the gene matches. The CDR3 is made up of 15 amino acids. The germline V gene has CDR1 SGDLS and CDR2 YYNGEE. V and J are TRBV9 and TRBJ1-1; TRBD1 agrees at 7 bases. Material for sequencing was peripheral blood. The sequence came from a man aged 50 or older with acute or convalescent COVID-19. Written as DNA, the CDR3 is TGTGCCAGCAGCGCTCAACAGGGGCTGAACACTGAAGCTTTCTTT. Protein: CASSAQQGLNTEAFF.